This T cell receptor beta chain appears in the sequencing data of a study of response to subunit inactivated influenza vaccine. Via MiXCR, TCRdb re-called the RT-PCR reads, giving one row per CDR3 protein. The data show around 760,000 distinct CDR3 sequences, 14% seen once. V was clipped by 3 bases and J by 8 bases; unmatched bases: 6. Germline CDR1 is DFQATT and CDR2 is SNEGSKA (reference sequence). The CDR3 is 13 amino acids. Only a few counts were recorded for this clonotype. Its antigen is as yet unknown. Overall study findings and caveats: Each seasonal flu vaccination may recruit only limited new T cells, authors suggested.

This clonotype originated in a man in his fifties who received an inactivated influenza vaccine. This rearrangement joins TRBV20-1 to TRBJ1-4; 7 bases align to TRBD1. Sample: PBMCs from blood, taken around 14 days before vaccination. The CDR3 loop reads CSASEGAGEKLFF. The CDR3 coding sequence is TGCAGTGCTAGTGAGGGGGCGGGGGAAAAACTGTTTTTT.